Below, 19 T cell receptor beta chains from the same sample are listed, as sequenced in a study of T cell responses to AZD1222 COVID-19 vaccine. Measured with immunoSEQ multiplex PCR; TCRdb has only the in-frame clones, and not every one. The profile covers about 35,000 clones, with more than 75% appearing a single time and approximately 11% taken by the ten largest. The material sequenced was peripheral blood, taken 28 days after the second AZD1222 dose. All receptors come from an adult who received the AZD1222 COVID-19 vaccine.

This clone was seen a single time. CDR3 protein: CASSSRTGVDTEAFF. The CDR3 DNA follows: TGCGCCAGCAGCTCCCGGACAGGGGTTGACACTGAAGCTTTCTTT. The chain joins TRBV5-1 to TRBJ1-1; 9 positions agree with TRBD1. This CDR3 comprises 15 residues. V gave up 3 bases and J gave up 3 bases; unmatched junction bases: 6. The germline gives CDR1 SGHRS, CDR2 YFSETQ. The whole variable domain, filled in from reference TRBV5-1 and TRBJ1-1, reads KAGVTQTPRYLIKTRGQQVTLSCSPISGHRSVSWYQQTPGQGLQFLFEYFSETQRNKGNFPGRFSGRQFSNSRSEMNVSTLELGDSALYLCASSSRTGVDTEAFFGQGTRLTVV.

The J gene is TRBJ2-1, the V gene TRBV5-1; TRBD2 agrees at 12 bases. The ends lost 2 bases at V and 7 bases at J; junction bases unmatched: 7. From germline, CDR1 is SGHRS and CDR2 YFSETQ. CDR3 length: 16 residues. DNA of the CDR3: TGCGCCAGCAGCTTACAAACGACTAGCGGGAGTAATGAGCAGTTCTTC. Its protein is CASSLQTTSGSNEQFF.

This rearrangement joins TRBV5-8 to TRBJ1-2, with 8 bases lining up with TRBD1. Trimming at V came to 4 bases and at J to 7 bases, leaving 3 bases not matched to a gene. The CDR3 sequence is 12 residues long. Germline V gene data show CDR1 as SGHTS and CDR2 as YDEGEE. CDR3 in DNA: TGTGCCAGCAGCAAAGGACAGGGTGGCTACACCTTC. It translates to CASSKGQGGYTF.

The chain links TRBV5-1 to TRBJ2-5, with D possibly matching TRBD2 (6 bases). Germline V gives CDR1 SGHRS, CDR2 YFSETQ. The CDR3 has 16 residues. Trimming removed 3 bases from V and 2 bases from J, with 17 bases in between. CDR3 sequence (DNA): TGCGCCAGCAGCTCCCAAGCGCGGGGTGAACAAGAGACCCAGTACTTC. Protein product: CASSSQARGEQETQYF.

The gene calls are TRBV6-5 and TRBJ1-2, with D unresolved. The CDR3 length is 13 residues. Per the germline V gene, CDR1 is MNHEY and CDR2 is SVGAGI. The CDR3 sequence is CAAGDGGWGGYTF. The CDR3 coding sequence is TGTGCAGCGGGAGATGGCGGGTGGGGTGGCTACACCTTC.

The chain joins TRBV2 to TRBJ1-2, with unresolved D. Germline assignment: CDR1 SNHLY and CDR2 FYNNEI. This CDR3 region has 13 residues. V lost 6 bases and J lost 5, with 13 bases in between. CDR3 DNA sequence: TGTGCCAGCAGCGAACAAGGAAATTATGGCTACACCTTC. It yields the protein CASSEQGNYGYTF.

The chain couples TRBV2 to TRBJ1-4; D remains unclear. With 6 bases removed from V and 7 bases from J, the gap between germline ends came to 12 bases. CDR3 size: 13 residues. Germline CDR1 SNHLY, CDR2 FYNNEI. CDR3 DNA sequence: TGTGCCAGCAGCCGAGATGGGGTTGAAAAACTGTTTTTT. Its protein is CASSRDGVEKLFF.

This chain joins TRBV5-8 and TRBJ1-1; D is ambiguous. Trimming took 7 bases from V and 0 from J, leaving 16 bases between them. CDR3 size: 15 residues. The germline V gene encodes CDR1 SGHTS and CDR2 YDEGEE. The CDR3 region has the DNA TGTGCCAGCCGAGGGCTATTGGGCATGAACACTGAAGCTTTCTTT. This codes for CASRGLLGMNTEAFF.

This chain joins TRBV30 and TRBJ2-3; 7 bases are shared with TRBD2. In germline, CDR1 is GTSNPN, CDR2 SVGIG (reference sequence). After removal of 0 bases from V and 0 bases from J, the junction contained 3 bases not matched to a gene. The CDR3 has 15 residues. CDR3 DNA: TGTGCCTGGAGTGTGGGCGGGGGAAGCACAGATACGCAGTATTTT. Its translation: CAWSVGGGSTDTQYF.

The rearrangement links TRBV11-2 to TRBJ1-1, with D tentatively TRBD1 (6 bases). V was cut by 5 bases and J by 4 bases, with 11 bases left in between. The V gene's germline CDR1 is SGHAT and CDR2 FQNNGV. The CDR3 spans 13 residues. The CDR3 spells CASSLLGGTEAFF. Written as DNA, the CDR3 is TGTGCCAGCAGCCTTCTAGGGGGCACTGAAGCTTTCTTT.

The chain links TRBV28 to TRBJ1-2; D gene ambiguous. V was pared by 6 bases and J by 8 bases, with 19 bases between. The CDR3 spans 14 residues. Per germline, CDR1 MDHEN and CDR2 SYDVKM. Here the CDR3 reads CASSGNGPMSGYTF. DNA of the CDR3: TGTGCCAGCAGCGGCAACGGGCCGATGAGCGGCTACACCTTC.

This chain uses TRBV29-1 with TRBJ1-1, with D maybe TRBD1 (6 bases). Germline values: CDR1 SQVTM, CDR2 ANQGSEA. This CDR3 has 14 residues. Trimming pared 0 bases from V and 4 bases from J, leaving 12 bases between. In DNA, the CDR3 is TGCAGCGTTGAAGAGGGACATTGGGGCACTGAAGCTTTCTTT. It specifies CSVEEGHWGTEAFF.

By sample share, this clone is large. CDR3 DNA sequence: TGTGCCAGCAGGAAACAGGGGGCCACTGAAGCTTTCTTT. This codes for CASRKQGATEAFF. This chain links TRBV6-5 with TRBJ1-1; 9 bases align to TRBD1. Germline V gene lookup returns CDR1 MNHEY and CDR2 SVGAGI. The CDR3 totals 13 residues. V was pared by 6 bases and J by 4 bases, with 3 bases of the junction left unmatched.

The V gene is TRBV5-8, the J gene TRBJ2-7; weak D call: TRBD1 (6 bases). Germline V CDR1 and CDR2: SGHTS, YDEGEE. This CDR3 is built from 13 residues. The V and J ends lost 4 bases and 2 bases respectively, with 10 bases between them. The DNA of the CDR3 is TGTGCCAGCAGCACCGGGACACCCTACGAGCAGTACTTC. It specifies CASSTGTPYEQYF.

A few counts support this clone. The CDR3 sequence is CAWMDKGTFYTEAFF. The CDR3 DNA reads TGTGCCTGGATGGACAAGGGAACCTTTTACACTGAAGCTTTCTTT. This rearrangement joins TRBV30 to TRBJ1-1; tentative D call: TRBD1 (5 bases). This CDR3 comprises 15 residues. V gave up 4 bases and J gave up 3 bases, with 18 bases separating them. In germline, CDR1 is GTSNPN, CDR2 SVGIG (reference sequence).

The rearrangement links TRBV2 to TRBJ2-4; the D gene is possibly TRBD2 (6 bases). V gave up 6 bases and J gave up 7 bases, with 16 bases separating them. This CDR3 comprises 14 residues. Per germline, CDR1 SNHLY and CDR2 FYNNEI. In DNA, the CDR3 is TGTGCCAGCAGCGCGGGCCCTCGGGGGAACATTCAGTACTTC. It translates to CASSAGPRGNIQYF.

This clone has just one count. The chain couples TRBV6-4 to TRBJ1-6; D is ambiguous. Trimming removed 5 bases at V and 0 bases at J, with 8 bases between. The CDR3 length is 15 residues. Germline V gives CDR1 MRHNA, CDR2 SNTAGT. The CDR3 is CASSKESSYNSPLHF. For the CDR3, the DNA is TGTGCCAGCAGTAAAGAGAGCTCCTATAATTCACCCCTCCACTTT.

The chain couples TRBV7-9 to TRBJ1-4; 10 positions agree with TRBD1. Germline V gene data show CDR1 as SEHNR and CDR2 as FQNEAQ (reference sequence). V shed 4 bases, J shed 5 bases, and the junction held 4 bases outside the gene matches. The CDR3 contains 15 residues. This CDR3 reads CASSWGDRGNEKLFF. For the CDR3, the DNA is TGTGCCAGCAGCTGGGGGGACAGGGGAAATGAAAAACTGTTTTTT.

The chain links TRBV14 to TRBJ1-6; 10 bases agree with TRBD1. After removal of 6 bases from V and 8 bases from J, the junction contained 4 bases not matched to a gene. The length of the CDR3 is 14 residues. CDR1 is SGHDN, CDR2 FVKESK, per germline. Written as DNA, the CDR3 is TGTGCCAGCAGAAGGACAGGGGGAGATTCACCCCTCCACTTT. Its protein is CASRRTGGDSPLHF.